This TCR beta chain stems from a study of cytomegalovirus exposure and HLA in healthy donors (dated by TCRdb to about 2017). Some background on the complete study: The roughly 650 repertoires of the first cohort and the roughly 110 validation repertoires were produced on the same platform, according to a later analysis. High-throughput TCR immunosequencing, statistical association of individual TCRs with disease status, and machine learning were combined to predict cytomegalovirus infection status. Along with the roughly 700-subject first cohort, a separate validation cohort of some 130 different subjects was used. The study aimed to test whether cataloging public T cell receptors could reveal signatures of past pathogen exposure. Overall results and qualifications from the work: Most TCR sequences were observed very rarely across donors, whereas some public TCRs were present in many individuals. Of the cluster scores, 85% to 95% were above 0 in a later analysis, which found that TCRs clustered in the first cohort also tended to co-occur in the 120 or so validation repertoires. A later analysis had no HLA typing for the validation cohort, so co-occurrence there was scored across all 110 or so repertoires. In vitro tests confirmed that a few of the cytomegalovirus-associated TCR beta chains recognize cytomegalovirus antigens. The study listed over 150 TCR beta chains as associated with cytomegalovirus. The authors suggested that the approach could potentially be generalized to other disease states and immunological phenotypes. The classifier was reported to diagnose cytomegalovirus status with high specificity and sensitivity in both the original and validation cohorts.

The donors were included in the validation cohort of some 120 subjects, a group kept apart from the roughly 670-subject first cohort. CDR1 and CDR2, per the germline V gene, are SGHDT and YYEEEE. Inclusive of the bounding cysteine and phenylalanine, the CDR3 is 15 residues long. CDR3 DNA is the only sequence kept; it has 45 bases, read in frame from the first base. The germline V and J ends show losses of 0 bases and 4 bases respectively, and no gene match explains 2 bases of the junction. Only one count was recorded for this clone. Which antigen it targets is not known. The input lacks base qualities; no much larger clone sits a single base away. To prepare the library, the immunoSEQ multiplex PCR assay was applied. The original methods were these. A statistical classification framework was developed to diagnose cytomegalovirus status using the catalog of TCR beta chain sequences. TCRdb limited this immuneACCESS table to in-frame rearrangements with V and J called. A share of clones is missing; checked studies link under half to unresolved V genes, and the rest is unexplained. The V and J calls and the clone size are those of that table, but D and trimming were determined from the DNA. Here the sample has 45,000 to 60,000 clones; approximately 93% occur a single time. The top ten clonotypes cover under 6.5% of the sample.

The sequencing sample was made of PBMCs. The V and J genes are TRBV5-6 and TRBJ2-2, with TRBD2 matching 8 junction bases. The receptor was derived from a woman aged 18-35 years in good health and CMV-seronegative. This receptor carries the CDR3 CASSLGGRSTGELFF. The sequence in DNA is TGTGCCAGCAGCTTGGGCGGGAGGAGCACCGGGGAGCTGTTTTTT.